This T cell receptor (beta chain) was found in a study of T cell responses to AZD1222 COVID-19 vaccine. Study results and limitations: Increased Spike-specific TCR breadth and depth were observed after two AZD1222 doses. Unmutated variant regions are reportedly the target of nearly half of TCRs that are spike-specific. Most donors were white British, females outnumbered males, and clonal diversity was possibly underestimated.

The protocol was immunoSEQ multiplex PCR, while the TCRdb copy is restricted to in-frame clones and leaves out a portion. The sample consists of 200,000 to 250,000 clones, approximately 94% of them appearing once. Germline-derived CDR1 and CDR2 are SGHTA and FQGNSA. Trimming removed 6 bases from V and 2 bases from J; junction bases left unmatched: 7. This CDR3 is 15 amino acids long. Comments on this clone: Antigen unknown.

The sequences come from peripheral blood, collected 28 days after the second dose of the MenACWY control vaccine. V is TRBV7-2 and J is TRBJ2-5, with TRBD1 matching 9 bases. The clonotype was recovered from an adult who received the MenACWY meningococcal vaccine as a control. CDR3 DNA sequence: TGTGCCAGCAGTATCCACGGGACAGGGCAAGAGACCCAGTACTTC. It encodes CASSIHGTGQETQYF.